This T cell receptor beta chain originates from a study of shared T cell receptors in the human thymus. The assay was immunoSEQ multiplex PCR, and TCRdb's table has in-frame clones only and misses some. The sample has roughly 700,000 clones, 88% seen once. CDR3 length equals 13 residues. J gave up 3 bases and V 4 bases, and 3 bases lay outside the gene matches. CDR1 is LGHNT, CDR2 FRNRAP, per germline. In this sample, this clone turned up once. These data also formed part of another study, on human thymus T cells. That investigation notes: Thymus specimens were resections from corrective heart surgery.

The chain recombines TRBV12-5 with TRBJ2-7; TRBD1 matches at 7 bases. Sequenced sample: thymocytes. This clonotype was sampled from a boy under three years old with a congenital heart defect. CDR3 nucleotides: TGTGCTAGTGGTTGGGACAGACACTACGAGCAGTACTTC. Amino acids: CASGWDRHYEQYF.